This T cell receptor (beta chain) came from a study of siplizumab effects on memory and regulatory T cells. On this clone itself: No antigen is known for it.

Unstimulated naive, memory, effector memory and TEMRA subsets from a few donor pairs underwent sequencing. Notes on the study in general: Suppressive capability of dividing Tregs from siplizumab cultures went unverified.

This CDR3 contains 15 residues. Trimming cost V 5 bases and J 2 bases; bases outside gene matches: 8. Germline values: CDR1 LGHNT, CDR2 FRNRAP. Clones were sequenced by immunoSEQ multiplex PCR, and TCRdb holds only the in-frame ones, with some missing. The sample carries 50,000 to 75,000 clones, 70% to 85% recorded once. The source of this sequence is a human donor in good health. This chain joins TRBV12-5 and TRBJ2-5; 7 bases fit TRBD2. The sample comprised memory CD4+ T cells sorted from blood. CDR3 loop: CASGRSNGGQETQYF. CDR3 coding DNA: TGTGCTAGTGGTAGATCAAACGGGGGGCAAGAGACCCAGTACTTC.